The 22 T cell receptor beta chains below come from one sample, sequenced in a study of T-cell memory formation after mild COVID-19. In TCRdb, the 5' RACE reads were re-called with MiXCR into one record per CDR3 protein. The sample includes a few hundred thousand distinct CDR3 sequences, roughly 9.4% of them seen just once. The sample taken for sequencing was PBMCs or a T cell subset sorted from them (not recorded which). Every receptor here comes from a man in his late teens or twenties who had mild COVID-19 (a few samples of this study predate the infection). Cell type and time point are not known.

The chain combines TRBV5-1 with TRBJ2-1; TRBD2 matches at 9 bases. CDR3 length: 14 amino acids. The V and J ends lost 7 bases and 5 bases, in that order; junction bases with no gene match: 7. Germline loops: CDR1 SGHRS, CDR2 YFSETQ. This CDR3 reads CASCSGGLNNEQFF. CDR3 bases: TGCGCCAGCTGTAGCGGGGGCCTCAACAATGAGCAGTTCTTC. Combining the CDR3 with reference TRBV5-1 and TRBJ2-1 gives the whole variable domain KAGVTQTPRYLIKTRGQQVTLSCSPISGHRSVSWYQQTPGQGLQFLFEYFSETQRNKGNFPGRFSGRQFSNSRSEMNVSTLELGDSALYLCASCSGGLNNEQFFGPGTRLTVL.

The chain is built from TRBV6-5 and TRBJ1-4; no clear D gene. The CDR3 consists of 15 residues. With 6 bases removed from V and 0 bases from J, the gap between germline ends came to 11 bases. CDR1 MNHEY and CDR2 SVGAGI come from the germline V gene. In DNA, the CDR3 is TGTGCCAGCAGCGACACCGGGACAACTAATGAAAAACTGTTTTTT. Its translation is CASSDTGTTNEKLFF.

The gene calls are TRBV20-1 and TRBJ2-1, with 7 bases identical to TRBD2. V lost 1 base to trimming and J lost 0 bases; unmatched junction nucleotides: 6. The CDR3 loop spans 16 amino acids. Germline-derived CDR1 and CDR2 are DFQATT and SNEGSKA (reference sequence). Written as DNA, the CDR3 is TGCAGTGCTAGAGGATTAGCGGGTGGCTCCTACAATGAGCAGTTCTTC. Protein sequence: CSARGLAGGSYNEQFF.

V usage is TRBV7-9 and J usage is TRBJ2-1; no reliable D call. CDR3 length equals 17 residues. The V and J ends lost 7 bases and 6 bases respectively, with 25 bases between them. CDR1 is SEHNR and CDR2 is FQNEAQ in the germline V gene (reference sequence). The chain's CDR3 is CASTLLRQLNSPNEQFF. DNA of the CDR3: TGTGCCAGCACCCTACTGAGGCAATTGAATTCTCCCAATGAGCAGTTCTTC.

The V call is TRBV6-6, the J call TRBJ2-5, with TRBD1 as a possible D gene (5 bases). The V and J ends lost 7 bases and 4 bases respectively, with 13 bases between them. The CDR3 covers 13 residues. Germline-derived CDR1 and CDR2 are MNHNY and SVGAGI (reference sequence). This CDR3 reads CASTRQRTETQYF. CDR3 nucleotide sequence: TGTGCCAGCACCAGACAGAGAACAGAGACCCAGTACTTC.

This clonotype turned up a few times. The J gene is TRBJ2-5, the V gene TRBV6-5; D not certain. This CDR3 is 12 amino acids long. V shed 10 bases and J shed 5 bases, with 14 bases lying between them. The germline V gene has CDR1 MNHEY and CDR2 SVGAGI. The CDR3 protein is CATRTPWETQYF. The CDR3 nucleotides read TGTGCCACCCGAACACCCTGGGAGACCCAGTACTTC.

The chain is built from TRBV7-8 and TRBJ2-6; D remains ambiguous. The V end was cut by 5 bases, the J end by 0 bases, with 14 bases between. This CDR3 contains 17 residues. Germline lookup yields CDR1 SGHVS and CDR2 FQNEAQ. The CDR3 region has the DNA TGTGCCAGCAGCGTGGGTGCCTCTGGCTCTGGGGCCAACGTCCTGACTTTC. It yields the protein CASSVGASGSGANVLTF.

This sequence joins TRBV5-1 and TRBJ2-1; perhaps TRBD2 as D (6 bases). Germline V CDR1 and CDR2: SGHRS, YFSETQ. The CDR3 consists of 15 residues. V was pared by 2 bases and J by 3 bases, with 12 bases between. In DNA form, the CDR3 reads TGCGCCAGCAGCTTTGCGGGGACGTACTACAATGAGCAGTTCTTC. Translated: CASSFAGTYYNEQFF. Supplemented by reference TRBV5-1 and TRBJ2-1, the full variable domain reads KAGVTQTPRYLIKTRGQQVTLSCSPISGHRSVSWYQQTPGQGLQFLFEYFSETQRNKGNFPGRFSGRQFSNSRSEMNVSTLELGDSALYLCASSFAGTYYNEQFFGPGTRLTVL.

This clonotype occurred many times. J is TRBJ1-4 and V is TRBV6-2 or TRBV6-3; no clear D. CDR3 length: 14 residues. Between the trimmed V and J ends, which lost 11 bases and 8 bases, there was a span of 21 bases. Per germline, CDR1 MNHEY and CDR2 SVGEGT. Here the CDR3 reads CASAPGEPQEKLFF. CDR3 DNA sequence: TGTGCCTCGGCCCCCGGGGAGCCCCAGGAAAAACTGTTTTTT.

The CDR3 nucleotides read TGTGCCAGCAGCTTCCGGGACAGGGGGCTTAGTGTTTCCTACGAGCAGTACGTC. Translation gives CASSFRDRGLSVSYEQYV. The chain recombines TRBV5-6 with TRBJ2-7, with TRBD1 identical over 12 bases. V gave up 2 bases and J gave up 1 base; unmatched junction bases: 10. The CDR3 totals 18 residues. The germline V gene encodes CDR1 SGHDT and CDR2 YYEEEE.

This clonotype was picked up a small number of times. The chain carries TRBV18 and TRBJ1-5; D remains unclear. The length of the CDR3 is 14 residues. Trimming pared 6 bases from V and 0 bases from J, leaving 9 bases between. CDR1 and CDR2 from the germline V gene are KGHSH and LQKENI. CDR3 nucleotide sequence: TGTGCCAGCTCTCCGGCGTATAGCAATCAGCCCCAGCATTTT. It encodes CASSPAYSNQPQHF.

There are many counts of this clonotype. The rearrangement links TRBV7-2 to TRBJ2-4; TRBD1 matches 9 bases. Germline CDR1 and CDR2: SGHTA and FQGNSA. The CDR3 contains 15 residues. After removal of 1 base from V and 5 bases from J, the junction contained 3 bases not matched to a gene. This CDR3 reads CASSLDRGPQNIQYF. The CDR3 coding sequence is TGTGCCAGCAGCTTAGACAGGGGGCCCCAAAACATTCAGTACTTC.

The sample holds a few counts of this clonotype. This chain links TRBV4-3 with TRBJ2-5; TRBD1 matches 7 bases. The V gene's germline CDR1 is LGHNA and CDR2 YSLEER. The CDR3 sequence is 15 residues long. V gave up 5 bases and J gave up 5 bases; unmatched junction bases: 11. The CDR3 is CASSTPTGLRETQYF. In nucleotides, the CDR3 is TGCGCCAGCAGCACCCCGACAGGGTTGAGGGAGACCCAGTACTTC.

The chain couples TRBV20-1 to TRBJ2-1; 7 bases align to TRBD2. The CDR3 is made up of 13 amino acids. J lost 9 bases, V lost 4 bases, and 9 bases had no gene match. Germline values: CDR1 DFQATT, CDR2 SNEGSKA (reference sequence). The CDR3 region has the DNA TGCAGTGCTAAGGGCGGGGGTACCGTTGAGCAGTTCTTC. It yields the protein CSAKGGGTVEQFF.

This clonotype was detected many times. The V and J genes are TRBV10-3 and TRBJ1-1, with 7 nucleotides matching TRBD1. J lost 11 bases, V lost 2 bases, and 11 bases had no gene match. CDR1 and CDR2 from the germline V gene are ENHRY and SYGVKD. This CDR3 region has 14 residues. In nucleotides, the CDR3 is TGTGCCATCAGTGAGCCCCGGGACAGCCGTCTGGCTTTCTTT. Translated, it gives CAISEPRDSRLAFF.

This clonotype was counted many times. The chain combines TRBV19 with TRBJ1-4; D not resolved. The germline gives CDR1 LNHDA, CDR2 SQIVND (reference sequence). The CDR3 runs to 15 residues. The V end was cut by 1 base, the J end by 2 bases, with 8 bases between. This chain's CDR3 is CASSIVGATNEKLFF. The DNA of the CDR3 is TGTGCCAGTAGTATAGTCGGAGCCACTAATGAAAAACTGTTTTTT.

This clonotype came up many times. The V and J genes are TRBV7-9 and TRBJ2-7; D unclear. The germline V and J ends were trimmed by 5 bases and 0 bases, with 17 bases remaining between them. In germline, CDR1 is SEHNR, CDR2 FQNEAQ (reference sequence). CDR3 length: 16 residues. This CDR3 is CASSPGPFERSYEQYV. CDR3 in DNA: TGTGCCAGCAGCCCCGGGCCCTTCGAGCGCTCCTACGAGCAGTACGTC.

There are a few counts of this clonotype. J is TRBJ1-2 and V is TRBV7-9; D remains ambiguous. The germline V gene has CDR1 SEHNR and CDR2 FQNEAQ (reference sequence). V was shortened by 8 bases and J by 7 bases, with 20 bases between the two germline ends. CDR3 length: 14 residues. The CDR3 DNA follows: TGTGCCAGCGCCACGACCCCAGGCTCAAGTGGCTACACCTTC. This encodes CASATTPGSSGYTF.

This clonotype was seen more than once but under ten times. V usage is TRBV5-1 and J usage is TRBJ2-1; 15 nucleotides line up with TRBD2. There are 15 residues in the CDR3. Looked up from germline, CDR1 is SGHRS and CDR2 is YFSETQ. The J segment lost 10 bases and the V segment lost 4 bases, leaving 6 bases of the junction unmatched. DNA for the CDR3: TGCGCCAGCAGCACCGGACTAGCGGGGGGGATAGAGCAGTTCTTC. Translated, it gives CASSTGLAGGIEQFF.

The rearrangement joins TRBV9 to TRBJ2-5; D is possibly TRBD2 (5 bases). The germline V gene encodes CDR1 SGDLS and CDR2 YYNGEE. Trimming cost V 0 bases and J 1 base, with 16 bases left between them. The CDR3 is 17 amino acids. The CDR3 DNA reads TGTGCCAGCAGCGTAGCTGAGGTCGGAGGCGGCCAAGAGACCCAGTACTTC. This sequence encodes CASSVAEVGGGQETQYF.

V is TRBV19 and J is TRBJ2-6; tentatively, D is TRBD2 (5 bases). The CDR3 length is 13 residues. V dropped 2 bases and J dropped 8 bases, with 7 bases sitting between them. Germline loops: CDR1 LNHDA, CDR2 SQIVND (reference sequence). For the CDR3, the DNA is TGTGCCAGTAGTATACGGGGATCCAACGTCCTGACTTTC. The encoded protein is CASSIRGSNVLTF.

This clonotype turned up a few times. The gene calls are TRBV19 and TRBJ1-5, with D possibly TRBD1 on 6 matching bases. Germline loops: CDR1 LNHDA, CDR2 SQIVND (reference sequence). V lost 10 bases, J lost 3 bases, and 13 bases lay in between. The CDR3 loop spans 13 amino acids. The CDR3 spells CATTNRVNQPQHF. The CDR3 DNA reads as TGTGCCACCACCAACAGGGTCAATCAGCCCCAGCATTTT.